This TCR beta chain was profiled in a study of T cell responses to AZD1222 COVID-19 vaccine. Both about-4-week and about-12-week second-dose recipients were combined. Some clones are missing from TCRdb's copy, which holds only in-frame ones; the method was immunoSEQ multiplex PCR. This table has 250,000 to 300,000 clones, 94% appearing once. Whole-study results and caveats: Spike was spanned by vaccine-associated CD4 TCRs, with dominance at 160-218 and 743-854. The donor cohort was predominantly white British with a female majority, and clonal diversity may have been underestimated. Targeting of unmutated variant regions was reportedly seen in nearly half of spike-specific TCRs.

V was clipped by 5 bases and J by 2 bases, with 7 bases between them. The germline V gene encodes CDR1 GTSNPN and CDR2 SVGIG (reference sequence). The CDR3 contains 12 residues. This clone was detected only once. No antigen is known for it. The chain recombines TRBV30 with TRBJ1-5; D is uncertain. This TCR came from an adult who received the AZD1222 COVID-19 vaccine. The sequenced sample was peripheral blood, obtained 28 days after the second AZD1222 dose. In DNA form, the CDR3 reads TGTGCCTGGGCCCAAGGCAATCAGCCCCAGCATTTT. As protein: CAWAQGNQPQHF. The complete variable domain, with remaining parts taken from reference TRBV30 and TRBJ1-5, reads SQTIHQWPATLVQPVGSPLSLECTVEGTSNPNLYWYRQAAGRGLQLLFYSVGIGQISSEVPQNLSASRPQDRQFILSSKKLLLSDSGFYLCAWAQGNQPQHFGDGTRLSIL.